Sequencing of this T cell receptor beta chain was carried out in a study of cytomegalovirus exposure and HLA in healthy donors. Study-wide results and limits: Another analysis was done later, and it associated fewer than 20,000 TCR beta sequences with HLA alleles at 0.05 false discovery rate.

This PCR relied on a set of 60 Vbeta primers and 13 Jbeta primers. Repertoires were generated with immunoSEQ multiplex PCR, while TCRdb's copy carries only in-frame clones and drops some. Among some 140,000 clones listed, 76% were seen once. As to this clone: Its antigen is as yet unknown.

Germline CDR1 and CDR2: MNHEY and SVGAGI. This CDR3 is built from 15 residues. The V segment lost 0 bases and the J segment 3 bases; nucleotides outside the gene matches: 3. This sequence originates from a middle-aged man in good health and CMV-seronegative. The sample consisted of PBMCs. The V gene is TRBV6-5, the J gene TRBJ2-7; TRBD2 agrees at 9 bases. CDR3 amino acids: CASSYSAGGGYEQYF. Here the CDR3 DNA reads TGTGCCAGCAGTTACTCGGCGGGGGGGGGCTACGAGCAGTACTTC.